The 27 T cell receptor beta chains given below trace back to one sample, sequenced in a study of vaccination and CD4 T cells after COVID-19 (dated 2022 in TCRdb). Their cognate antigens are unknown. The label giving this sample's treatment or condition can be read as: approximately nine-day PBMC culture with coronavirus spike peptide pools or control peptides (ViraFEST assay). The receptor library was made with PCR. Sequencing was performed on an Illumina iSeq 100. TCR sequencing of DNA from cultured CD4+ T cells used the Oncomine TCR Beta short-read assay at the Johns Hopkins FTIC core. The public reads were run again by TCRdb, first through fastp at Q25 and then through MiXCR, and only productive beta chains were kept. When rows share a CDR3 protein, they turn into one entry using the most common DNA and genes. This sample comprises some 15,000 distinct CDR3 sequences, approximately 52% of them detected only once. The ten largest account for about 7.2% of the sample.

Sequencing was done on a sample of CD4+ T cells from blood, cultured in vitro. The receptors come from a human donor who had recovered from COVID-19.

The chain links TRBV6-1 to TRBJ2-1; a possible D gene is TRBD2 (6 bases). Trimming pared 6 bases from V and 0 bases from J, leaving 15 bases between. The germline V gene encodes CDR1 MNHNS and CDR2 SASEGT. This CDR3 region has 16 residues. CDR3 DNA: TGTGCCAGCAGACCCGTTAGCGGACGCTCCTACAATGAGCAGTTCTTC. This gives the protein CASRPVSGRSYNEQFF.

This clonotype was seen just once. The chain joins TRBV5-1 to TRBJ2-7; TRBD2 aligns across 10 bases. Trimming took 2 bases from V and 4 from J; bases not matched to a gene: 9. Germline V gene lookup returns CDR1 SGHRS and CDR2 YFSETQ. The CDR3 runs to 16 residues. The CDR3 nucleotides are TGCGCCAGCAGCTTCAACACGGGTAGCGGGAGGTACGAGCAGTACTTC. Translating it yields CASSFNTGSGRYEQYF.

V gene TRBV27 combines with J gene TRBJ1-2; unclear D gene. V lost 3 bases to trimming and J lost 6 bases, with 14 bases between them. The CDR3 sequence is 14 residues long. Germline CDR1 MNHEY, CDR2 SMNVEV (reference sequence). The chain's CDR3 is CASSFVGMENGYTF. The CDR3 DNA reads TGTGCCAGCAGTTTTGTGGGGATGGAAAATGGCTACACCTTC.

This clonotype was observed a handful of times. This chain links TRBV28 with TRBJ1-1, with 7 positions matching TRBD1. Losses at the gene ends were 5 bases for V and 1 base for J; bases not matched to a gene: 7. Germline loops: CDR1 MDHEN, CDR2 SYDVKM. The CDR3 consists of 15 residues. CDR3 nucleotide sequence: TGTGCCAGCAGTCCAGGGGGACAGCAGAACACTGAAGCTTTCTTT. The encoded protein is CASSPGGQQNTEAFF.

This clonotype was counted only a few times. This sequence joins TRBV20-1 and TRBJ2-2; weak D call: TRBD2 (5 bases). The germline V gene encodes CDR1 DFQATT and CDR2 SNEGSKA (reference sequence). The CDR3 extends over 14 amino acids. V was cut by 5 bases and J by 1 base, with 11 bases left in between. The chain's CDR3 is CSAPREGNTGELFF. CDR3 DNA sequence: TGCAGTGCTCCGAGGGAAGGGAACACCGGGGAGCTGTTTTTT.

The V gene is TRBV28, the J gene TRBJ1-5; no clear D gene. This CDR3 is 14 amino acids long. Germline values: CDR1 MDHEN, CDR2 SYDVKM. Trimming shortened V by 1 base and J by 3 bases, and 7 bases separated the two germline ends. CDR3 loop: CASSLFRINQPQHF. The CDR3 DNA is TGTGCCAGCAGTTTATTCCGGATCAATCAGCCCCAGCATTTT.

The chain uses TRBV7-8 and TRBJ1-2; possibly TRBD1 for D (6 bases). The CDR3 length is 15 residues. CDR1 and CDR2 (germline): SGHVS, FQNEAQ. The ends were cut back, 5 bases at V and 2 bases at J, with 15 bases in the middle. The CDR3 region is CASSQLIRGNYGYTF. CDR3 bases: TGTGCCAGCAGCCAACTGATCAGGGGAAACTATGGCTACACCTTC.

The rearrangement joins TRBV11-2 to TRBJ2-3, with D perhaps TRBD2 (6 bases). Germline assignment: CDR1 SGHAT and CDR2 FQNNGV. There are 14 residues in the CDR3. Trimming removed 5 bases at V and 2 bases at J, with 11 bases between. CDR3: CASSPRGTTDTQYF. CDR3 nucleotides: TGTGCCAGCAGCCCCCGGGGGACCACAGATACGCAGTATTTT.

The rearrangement uses TRBV20-1 and TRBJ1-3; D is undetermined. V shed 3 bases and J shed 3 bases, with 9 bases lying between them. CDR3 length: 13 amino acids. Germline lookup yields CDR1 DFQATT and CDR2 SNEGSKA (reference sequence). The CDR3 loop reads CSASESYGNTIYF. CDR3 DNA sequence: TGCAGTGCTAGTGAGTCCTATGGAAACACCATATATTTT.

The chain employs TRBV27 and TRBJ2-2; 8 bases align to TRBD2. J lost 5 bases, V lost 7 bases, and 12 bases had no gene match. Germline CDR1 and CDR2: MNHEY and SMNVEV (reference sequence). This CDR3 has 16 amino acids. The CDR3 DNA reads TGTGCCAGCAAACGACAAGCGGGAGCGGGGACCGGGGAGCTGTTTTTT. This sequence encodes CASKRQAGAGTGELFF.

The chain employs TRBV7-3 and TRBJ1-2, with 7 bases identical to TRBD1. V gave up 2 bases and J gave up 8 bases; unmatched junction bases: 5. Germline values: CDR1 SGHTA, CDR2 FQGTGA. The CDR3 runs to 13 residues. CDR3 region: CASSLQGGMGYTF. The CDR3 nucleotides are TGTGCCAGCAGCTTACAAGGGGGCATGGGCTACACCTTC. Using reference TRBV7-3 and TRBJ1-2 for the parts outside the CDR3, the full variable domain is GAGVSQTPSNKVTEKGKYVELRCDPISGHTALYWYRQSLGQGPEFLIYFQGTGAADDSGLPNDRFFAVRPEGSVSTLKIQRTERGDSAVYLCASSLQGGMGYTFGSGTRLTVV.

The V call is TRBV11-3, the J call TRBJ1-5; D perhaps matches TRBD1 (5 bases). The CDR3 sequence is 16 residues long. The V and J ends lost 1 base and 9 bases respectively, with 19 bases between them. CDR1 SGHNT and CDR2 YENEEA come from the germline V gene. The CDR3: CASSLVMGQGRGPQHF. Here the CDR3 DNA reads TGTGCCAGCAGCTTAGTAATGGGCCAGGGACGCGGGCCCCAGCATTTT.

The rearrangement joins TRBV20-1 to TRBJ2-2; D not resolved. This CDR3 has 13 amino acids. V was clipped by 3 bases and J by 6 bases, with 11 bases between them. Germline values: CDR1 DFQATT, CDR2 SNEGSKA (reference sequence). The CDR3 nucleotides read TGCAGTGCTAGTTTGGCACAAGCCGGGGAGCTGTTTTTT. This sequence encodes CSASLAQAGELFF.

The chain recombines TRBV27 with TRBJ1-5, with TRBD1 matching 9 bases. This CDR3 contains 15 residues. J lost 4 bases, V lost 5 bases, and 6 bases had no gene match. The germline V gene has CDR1 MNHEY and CDR2 SMNVEV (reference sequence). CDR3 nucleotides: TGTGCCAGCAGTCAACTTGGGACAGGGAATCAGCCCCAGCATTTT. It is translated as CASSQLGTGNQPQHF.

The V gene is TRBV11-2, the J gene TRBJ2-7, with 9 nucleotides matching TRBD2. After removal of 4 bases from V and 2 bases from J, the junction contained 9 bases not matched to a gene. Germline values: CDR1 SGHAT, CDR2 FQNNGV. The CDR3 extends over 16 amino acids. CDR3 loop: CASSSPSGIGTYEQYF. The CDR3 DNA is TGTGCCAGCAGCTCTCCTAGCGGGATTGGAACCTACGAGCAGTACTTC.

This chain joins TRBV21-1 and TRBJ2-7; the DNA was not compared with TRBD1, the D call given in the table. TRBV21-1 is given as a pseudogene. This CDR3 contains 16 residues. DNA for the CDR3: TGTGCCAGCAGCAAAGGAGACAGGGTGTCTCCCTACGAGCAGTACTTC. Encoded protein: CASSKGDRVSPYEQYF.

This clonotype occurred a few times. This chain uses TRBV12-3 or TRBV12-4 with TRBJ1-1; a possible D gene is TRBD1 (6 bases). The CDR3 runs to 14 residues. The ends were cut back, 6 bases at V and 8 bases at J, with 19 bases in the middle. CDR3 DNA sequence: TGTGCCAGCAGCTTACAGGGCCACCTTACGGAAGCTTTCTTT. Translation: CASSLQGHLTEAFF.

V and J are TRBV7-8 and TRBJ2-5, with D uncertain. Germline V CDR1 and CDR2: SGHVS, FQNEAQ. The CDR3 runs 12 residues. V lost 5 bases and J 3 bases, leaving 7 bases between the germline ends. The CDR3 nucleotides are TGTGCCAGCAGCACCATAGAAGAGACCCAGTACTTC. Translated, it gives CASSTIEETQYF.

V and J are TRBV11-3 and TRBJ2-2, with D perhaps TRBD2 (5 bases). Germline V CDR1 and CDR2: SGHNT, YENEEA. V gave up 3 bases and J gave up 8 bases, with 10 bases separating them. The CDR3 totals 13 residues. CDR3 amino acids: CASSFGGSGELFF. CDR3 nucleotides: TGTGCCAGCAGCTTTGGTGGGAGTGGGGAGCTGTTTTTT.

The V and J genes are TRBV6-1 and TRBJ2-1; 11 nucleotides match TRBD2. This CDR3 is built from 11 residues. Per the germline V gene, CDR1 is MNHNS and CDR2 is SASEGT. V lost 8 bases to trimming and J lost 10 bases; unmatched junction nucleotides: 1. CDR3 bases: TGTGCCAGCGGGACTAGCGGCGAGCAGTTCTTC. Protein sequence: CASGTSGEQFF.

The CDR3 sequence: CASTPSIPQGYNYGYTF. The CDR3 DNA reads as TGTGCCAGCACCCCCTCGATCCCCCAGGGGTACAACTATGGCTACACCTTC. The J gene is TRBJ1-2, the V gene TRBV28; possibly TRBD1 for D (6 bases). Trimming took off 7 bases at V and 2 bases at J, with 23 bases between the two ends. Germline loops: CDR1 MDHEN, CDR2 SYDVKM. This CDR3 is 17 amino acids long.

This clonotype has just a few counts. The chain recombines TRBV7-8 with TRBJ1-2; D is uncertain. CDR1 SGHVS and CDR2 FQNEAQ come from the germline V gene. There are 12 residues in the CDR3. Deletions cut 1 base from V and 8 bases from J, with 8 bases between. CDR3 sequence (DNA): TGTGCCAGCAGCTTAGTGGGTATGGGCTACACCTTC. This encodes CASSLVGMGYTF.

The V gene is TRBV27, the J gene TRBJ2-3; D is unclear. CDR1 is MNHEY, CDR2 SMNVEV, per germline (reference sequence). Trimming removed 6 bases from V and 3 bases from J, with 13 bases in between. The CDR3 length is 14 residues. CDR3 in DNA: TGTGCCAGCAGCCCCGATCGGGTGACAGATACGCAGTATTTT. Amino acids: CASSPDRVTDTQYF.

This clonotype appeared once. V usage is TRBV18 and J usage is TRBJ2-3; D not resolved. The V end lost 0 bases, the J end lost 4 bases, and 2 bases lay between the germline ends. The CDR3 totals 12 residues. In germline, CDR1 is KGHSH, CDR2 LQKENI. The CDR3 DNA reads as TGTGCCAGCTCACCACCCGCAGATACGCAGTATTTT. The encoded protein is CASSPPADTQYF.

The chain is built from TRBV20-1 and TRBJ2-7, with D possibly being TRBD1 (5 bases). The CDR3 consists of 14 residues. Germline V gene lookup returns CDR1 DFQATT and CDR2 SNEGSKA (reference sequence). Trimming stripped 5 bases from V and 0 bases from J, with 14 bases between. As DNA, the CDR3 is TGCAGTGCTTTAAGGGGTTTAACCTCCTACGAGCAGTACTTC. Protein: CSALRGLTSYEQYF.

This clonotype appeared a few times. The V gene is TRBV15, the J gene TRBJ2-2; TRBD1 aligns across 11 bases. J was trimmed by 3 bases and V by 3 bases; bases with no gene match: 3. CDR3 length: 16 amino acids. Looked up from germline, CDR1 is LNHNV and CDR2 is YYDKDF (reference sequence). The CDR3 bases are TGTGCCACCAGCAGGGAGGGACAGGGGGACACCGGGGAGCTGTTTTTT. Protein product: CATSREGQGDTGELFF. Full variable domain (rest looked up from reference TRBV15 and TRBJ2-2): DAMVIQNPRYQVTQFGKPVTLSCSQTLNHNVMYWYQQKSSQAPKLLFHYYDKDFNNEADTPDNFQSRRPNTSFCFLDIRSPGLGDTAMYLCATSREGQGDTGELFFGEGSRLTVL.

The chain recombines TRBV9 with TRBJ2-3; D is uncertain. The CDR3 has 12 residues. Trimming stripped 0 bases from V and 2 bases from J, with 1 base between. Germline V lookup: CDR1 SGDLS, CDR2 YYNGEE. The CDR3 DNA is TGTGCCAGCAGCGTAGACACAGATACGCAGTATTTT. Translated: CASSVDTDTQYF.